This TCR beta chain was sequenced for a study of blood T cell repertoires in COVID-19. Study in general: Specimens from acute and convalescent COVID-19 originated in the United States, Italy and Spain. PBMCs, B-cell-depleted T cells, or T cells provided the cDNA or gDNA that made up the material.

This clone appeared a single time. Germline trimming cut 9 bases from V and 0 bases from J; bases unmatched to any gene: 21. The CDR3 length is 19 residues. The germline CDR1 and CDR2 sequences are SGHRS and YFSETQ. Methods used by the authors: The authors estimated nucleated cell counts from reference gene primer amplification. The method was immunoSEQ multiplex PCR; TCRdb's version includes in-frame clones alone and lacks a portion of them. V and J calls and clone size come straight from that table; D and trimming were deduced from the DNA. The sample carries 300,000 to 400,000 clones, almost 85% recorded once.

The V gene is TRBV5-1, the J gene TRBJ2-3, with 8 bases aligning to TRBD2. The source material was peripheral blood. The source is a human donor in a cohort sampled during active COVID-19. Here the CDR3 reads CATHKSGRDLPTSTDTQYF. As DNA, the CDR3 is TGCGCCACCCACAAATCCGGGAGGGACCTACCGACTAGCACAGATACGCAGTATTTT. Using reference TRBV5-1 and TRBJ2-3 for the parts outside the CDR3, the full variable domain is KAGVTQTPRYLIKTRGQQVTLSCSPISGHRSVSWYQQTPGQGLQFLFEYFSETQRNKGNFPGRFSGRQFSNSRSEMNVSTLELGDSALYLCATHKSGRDLPTSTDTQYFGPGTRLTVL.